What follows are 32 T cell receptor beta chains derived from one specimen sequenced in a study of T cell responses to AZD1222 COVID-19 vaccine. This table comes from immunoSEQ multiplex PCR, and its TCRdb copy is limited to in-frame clones, with some not included. The data hold roughly 200,000 clones, with about 92% observed a single time. Sample: peripheral blood, taken on day 0 of MenACWY control vaccination. The receptors derive from an adult in good health.

V usage is TRBV30 and J usage is TRBJ1-2; D is unclear. Trimming took off 0 bases at V and 6 bases at J, with 11 bases between the two ends. Germline V gene sequence: CDR1 GTSNPN, CDR2 SVGIG (reference sequence). This CDR3 is built from 13 residues. The CDR3 nucleotides are TGTGCCTGGAGTGTGCAGGACTTTGATGGCTACACCTTC. The encoded protein is CAWSVQDFDGYTF.

This rearrangement joins TRBV5-1 to TRBJ1-2, with D unresolved. The V end was cut by 0 bases, the J end by 8 bases, with 11 bases between. The length of the CDR3 is 13 residues. Germline values: CDR1 SGHRS, CDR2 YFSETQ. The CDR3 DNA reads as TGCGCCAGCAGCTTGGAGGGCCGGGCAGGCTACACCTTC. It is translated as CASSLEGRAGYTF.

The chain links TRBV30 to TRBJ1-1; TRBD1 agrees at 8 bases. This CDR3 has 13 amino acids. After removal of 4 bases from V and 7 bases from J, the junction contained 8 bases not matched to a gene. Germline V gene sequence: CDR1 GTSNPN, CDR2 SVGIG (reference sequence). The DNA for the CDR3 is TGTGCCTGGAATCGACAGGGGCCAGGTGAAGCTTTCTTT. This gives the protein CAWNRQGPGEAFF.

The CDR3 DNA reads as TGCGCCAGCAGCTTCGGGACTAGCGGGGGGCGCACAGATACGCAGTATTTT. This encodes CASSFGTSGGRTDTQYF. The chain recombines TRBV5-1 with TRBJ2-3, with 15 bases identical to TRBD2. Germline V gives CDR1 SGHRS, CDR2 YFSETQ. CDR3 size: 17 residues. Trimming removed 2 bases from V and 1 base from J; junction bases left unmatched: 2.

This chain uses TRBV23-1 with TRBJ2-3, with unresolved D. TRBV23-1 is annotated as an ORF whose role is uncertain. CDR3 size: 16 residues. The V gene lost 1 base and the J gene lost 0 bases, with 11 bases spanning the gap. The CDR3 sequence is CASSQFYYASTDTQYF. CDR3 sequence (DNA): TGCGCCAGCAGTCAATTCTACTACGCTAGCACAGATACGCAGTATTTT.

The rearrangement joins TRBV6-5 to TRBJ1-2; 9 bases are a match to TRBD1. The CDR3 loop spans 14 amino acids. V lost 6 bases and J lost 3; bases outside the gene matches: 5. Germline loops: CDR1 MNHEY, CDR2 SVGAGI. CDR3 protein: CASRRRTGDYGYTF. DNA of the CDR3: TGTGCCAGCAGGAGGAGGACAGGGGACTATGGCTACACCTTC.

This clone has only one observation. The chain's CDR3 is CASSPGTGSYEQYF. The CDR3 DNA sequence: TGTGCCAGCAGCCCCGGGACGGGATCCTACGAGCAGTACTTC. The gene calls are TRBV7-7 and TRBJ2-7, with D perhaps matching TRBD1 or TRBD2 (5 bases each). The V gene's germline CDR1 is SSHAT and CDR2 FNYEAQ (reference sequence). The CDR3 is 14 residues long. The V end was cut by 5 bases, the J end by 1 base, with 12 bases between.

This clone appeared once. V is TRBV7-9 and J is TRBJ1-4; D unresolved. The V end lost 5 bases, the J end lost 8 bases, and 9 bases lay between the germline ends. CDR1 and CDR2 from the germline V gene are SEHNR and FQNEAQ (reference sequence). CDR3 length equals 12 residues. CDR3 region: CASSKFKEKLFF. The CDR3 region has the DNA TGTGCCAGCAGCAAATTCAAAGAAAAACTGTTTTTT.

The gene calls are TRBV6-5 and TRBJ1-2; D unresolved. The CDR3 has 13 amino acids. Germline V gene data show CDR1 as MNHEY and CDR2 as SVGAGI. With 6 bases removed from V and 1 base from J, the gap between germline ends came to 9 bases. CDR3 protein: CASRVGINYGYTF. Written as DNA, the CDR3 is TGTGCCAGCAGGGTCGGAATTAACTATGGCTACACCTTC.

The chain links TRBV7-3 to TRBJ2-1; 8 bases map to TRBD2. Germline V CDR1 and CDR2: SGHTA, FQGTGA. V lost 2 bases and J lost 3; bases outside the gene matches: 9. There are 17 residues in the CDR3. The DNA for the CDR3 is TGTGCCAGCAGCTTATCCGGCGGGGGGACAATCTACAATGAGCAGTTCTTC. Its protein product is CASSLSGGGTIYNEQFF.

This clone was seen just once. The chain links TRBV28 to TRBJ2-7; 12 bases fit TRBD2. Germline CDR1 reads MDHEN; CDR2 reads SYDVKM. CDR3 length: 14 residues. With 6 bases clipped from V and 6 bases from J, the junction kept 6 bases outside the gene matches. CDR3 in amino acids: CASRPSGGVVEQYF. The CDR3 region has the DNA TGTGCCAGCAGGCCTAGCGGGGGGGTGGTCGAGCAGTACTTC.

This chain joins TRBV30 and TRBJ1-6; no firm D call. This CDR3 has 12 amino acids. Germline V gives CDR1 GTSNPN, CDR2 SVGIG (reference sequence). Between the trimmed V and J ends, which lost 2 bases and 7 bases, there was a span of 6 bases. In DNA form, the CDR3 reads TGTGCCTGGAGTCGGACGAATTCACCCCTCCACTTT. Encoded protein: CAWSRTNSPLHF.

This clone was found once. The chain recombines TRBV7-2 with TRBJ1-3; D is perhaps TRBD1 (5 bases). V lost 2 bases, J lost 4 bases, and 18 bases lay in between. The length of the CDR3 is 17 residues. Germline V CDR1 and CDR2: SGHTA, FQGNSA. The CDR3 nucleotides are TGTGCCAGCAGCTTAACAGGACGGGACCCACCAGGAAACACCATATATTTT. It codes for CASSLTGRDPPGNTIYF.

The chain couples TRBV18 to TRBJ2-3; D gene ambiguous. The CDR3 is 13 amino acids. Germline values: CDR1 KGHSH, CDR2 LQKENI. Between the trimmed V and J ends, which lost 2 bases and 5 bases, there was a span of 8 bases. Here the CDR3 reads CASSPTAQDTQYF. CDR3 in DNA: TGTGCCAGCTCACCAACCGCCCAAGATACGCAGTATTTT.

The chain is built from TRBV30 and TRBJ1-1, with D unresolved. Germline CDR1 reads GTSNPN; CDR2 reads SVGIG (reference sequence). V was pared by 0 bases and J by 4 bases, with 15 bases between. The CDR3 contains 15 residues. CDR3 sequence (DNA): TGTGCCTGGAGTGTAGGAGTCCGATCGGGCACTGAAGCTTTCTTT. This sequence encodes CAWSVGVRSGTEAFF.

The chain employs TRBV15 and TRBJ1-4, with D perhaps matching TRBD1 (6 bases). The V and J ends lost 4 bases and 3 bases respectively, with 15 bases between them. CDR3 length: 16 amino acids. Per the germline V gene, CDR1 is LNHNV and CDR2 is YYDKDF (reference sequence). The CDR3 loop reads CATSKGRGGSNEKLFF. CDR3 in DNA: TGTGCCACCAGCAAGGGCAGGGGAGGTTCTAATGAAAAACTGTTTTTT.

This chain links TRBV6-6 with TRBJ2-1; the match to TRBD1 covers 7 bases. CDR3 length: 17 residues. Germline V gene data show CDR1 as MNHNY and CDR2 as SVGAGI (reference sequence). With 5 bases clipped from V and 4 bases from J, the junction kept 14 bases outside the gene matches. CDR3 protein: CASSPSSGTERYNEQFF. The CDR3 DNA follows: TGTGCCAGCAGTCCCTCGTCCGGGACAGAGCGATACAATGAGCAGTTCTTC.

The chain carries TRBV7-9 and TRBJ1-1, with 8 positions matching TRBD1. The CDR3 consists of 13 residues. Germline loops: CDR1 SEHNR, CDR2 FQNEAQ (reference sequence). J gave up 4 bases and V 3 bases, and 1 base lay outside the gene matches. As DNA, the CDR3 is TGTGCCAGCAGCTTCGGGACAGGCACTGAAGCTTTCTTT. Translation: CASSFGTGTEAFF.

V gene TRBV6-5 combines with J gene TRBJ1-2; TRBD1 aligns across 9 bases. The CDR3 runs to 15 residues. V lost 7 bases and J lost 2; bases outside the gene matches: 8. CDR1 MNHEY and CDR2 SVGAGI come from the germline V gene. CDR3 protein: CASTPGTGSNYGYTF. DNA for the CDR3: TGTGCCAGCACCCCCGGGACAGGGTCCAACTATGGCTACACCTTC.

The chain combines TRBV29-1 with TRBJ1-2, with 11 bases aligning to TRBD1. V trimming: 7 bases; J trimming: 7 bases; junction bases outside the gene matches: 5. Germline CDR1 SQVTM, CDR2 ANQGSEA. The CDR3 contains 12 residues. The CDR3 sequence: CSDAGTGGGYTF. The CDR3 bases are TGCAGCGACGCCGGGACAGGGGGTGGCTACACCTTC.

CDR3 sequence: CASSSTPGQGIYGYTF. The CDR3 nucleotides read TGTGCCAGCAGTTCGACCCCGGGACAGGGAATCTATGGCTACACCTTC. The chain combines TRBV6-5 with TRBJ1-2, with 9 bases fitting TRBD1. This CDR3 spans 16 amino acids. The junction had 10 bases not matched to a gene; V was cut back by 4 bases and J by 4 bases. Germline V gene lookup returns CDR1 MNHEY and CDR2 SVGAGI.

This rearrangement joins TRBV4-1 to TRBJ2-7, with TRBD1 matching 8 bases. This CDR3 has 15 amino acids. Per germline, CDR1 MGHRA and CDR2 YSYEKL. V shed 1 base and J 3 bases; nucleotides not matched to a gene: 5. The CDR3 DNA sequence: TGCGCCAGCAGCCAAGCCGGGACAGGTTTCTACGAGCAGTACTTC. Protein product: CASSQAGTGFYEQYF.

J is TRBJ2-1 and V is TRBV4-3; the D call may be TRBD1 or TRBD2 (5 bases each). The V gene's germline CDR1 is LGHNA and CDR2 YSLEER. The CDR3 has 13 amino acids. V dropped 5 bases and J dropped 2 bases, with 7 bases sitting between them. This chain's CDR3 is CASSGDPYNEQFF. The CDR3 DNA sequence: TGCGCCAGCAGCGGGGACCCCTACAATGAGCAGTTCTTC.

The chain links TRBV28 to TRBJ1-3, with D tentatively TRBD1 (5 bases). Per germline, CDR1 MDHEN and CDR2 SYDVKM. This CDR3 is 14 amino acids long. V was shortened by 2 bases and J by 5 bases, with 10 bases between the two germline ends. As DNA, the CDR3 is TGTGCCAGCAGTTTAGTTGCAGGGAGAAACACCATATATTTT. This translates into CASSLVAGRNTIYF.

This chain connects TRBV7-9 to TRBJ1-2; 7 positions match TRBD1. CDR1 SEHNR and CDR2 FQNEAQ come from the germline V gene (reference sequence). The junction had 6 bases not matched to a gene; V was cut back by 5 bases and J by 3 bases. The CDR3 consists of 14 residues. CDR3 nucleotide sequence: TGTGCCAGCAGCCCCAGACAGGGTTACTATGGCTACACCTTC. This codes for CASSPRQGYYGYTF.

The chain recombines TRBV10-3 with TRBJ1-6, with 7 bases that match TRBD1. The CDR3 totals 14 residues. V lost 2 bases, J lost 10 bases, and 5 bases stayed unmatched. CDR1 is ENHRY, CDR2 SYGVKD, per germline. CDR3: CAISEGDSGSPLHF. The CDR3 nucleotides are TGTGCCATCAGTGAGGGGGACAGCGGATCACCCCTCCACTTT.

The chain couples TRBV10-3 to TRBJ1-2, with a weak D call TRBD1 (5 bases). CDR1 and CDR2 from the germline V gene are ENHRY and SYGVKD. V shed 6 bases and J shed 8 bases, with 13 bases lying between them. The CDR3 is 12 amino acids. The CDR3 loop is CAISPQARGYTF. In DNA form, the CDR3 reads TGTGCCATCAGCCCACAGGCTCGGGGCTACACCTTC.

The rearrangement uses TRBV28 and TRBJ1-5; D is undetermined. V shed 6 bases and J shed 1 base, with 13 bases lying between them. The CDR3 covers 15 residues. Germline V lookup: CDR1 MDHEN, CDR2 SYDVKM. The CDR3 DNA follows: TGTGCCAGCAGCCCTCGGACGGGGAGCAATCAGCCCCAGCATTTT. Translated: CASSPRTGSNQPQHF.

This clone was recorded once. This rearrangement joins TRBV5-1 to TRBJ1-4, with D perhaps TRBD1 (5 bases). V lost 4 bases and J 5 bases, leaving 12 bases between the germline ends. Per germline, CDR1 SGHRS and CDR2 YFSETQ. The CDR3 covers 14 residues. Written as DNA, the CDR3 is TGCGCCAGCAGCGCGGGACCGGTAAATGAAAAACTGTTTTTT. It codes for CASSAGPVNEKLFF.

V usage is TRBV6-5 and J usage is TRBJ2-5, with TRBD2 as a possible D gene (6 bases). Trimming pared 7 bases from V and 5 bases from J, leaving 14 bases between. Germline V CDR1 and CDR2: MNHEY, SVGAGI. This CDR3 spans 13 amino acids. CDR3 protein: CASNGGTRETQYF. CDR3 bases: TGTGCCAGCAACGGGGGAACGCGGGAGACCCAGTACTTC.

This clone has just one count. V and J are TRBV18 and TRBJ1-1; 8 bases map to TRBD1. The CDR3 contains 16 residues. CDR1 is KGHSH, CDR2 LQKENI, per germline. V trimming: 3 bases; J trimming: 4 bases; junction bases outside the gene matches: 10. The CDR3 sequence is CASSPNAGGASTEAFF. The CDR3, as DNA: TGTGCCAGCTCACCGAACGCAGGGGGCGCGAGCACTGAAGCTTTCTTT.

The V gene is TRBV13, the J gene TRBJ1-2; TRBD1 is a possible D gene (5 bases). Germline CDR1 reads PRHDT; CDR2 reads FYEKMQ (reference sequence). V was pared by 0 bases and J by 0 bases, with 11 bases between. The CDR3 loop spans 16 amino acids. The CDR3 region is CASSLGGQGTNYGYTF. Written as DNA, the CDR3 is TGTGCCAGCAGCTTAGGTGGGCAGGGAACTAACTATGGCTACACCTTC.